This T cell receptor beta chain was identified in a study of beta chain features in type 1 diabetes. Study-level findings and limits: Significant though moderate, a shortening of TCRB CDR3s appeared in all four CD4+ subsets of Type 1 diabetes patients. PCR, the amplification step, might favor shorter templates, equally in patients and controls. Sequencing from cDNA could over-represent high-TCR-expressing cells.

V was shortened by 0 bases and J by 7 bases, with 13 bases between the two germline ends. Germline V gives CDR1 SGHRS, CDR2 YFSETQ. CDR3 size: 14 residues. Regarding this clone: The antigen remains undetermined.

Via CD45RO/CCR7/CD25/CD127/CD95/CD27, cells of the CD4+ naive, central memory, regulatory and stem cell-like memory subsets were sorted. Expressed TCRB transcripts got sequenced, as all isolated RNA was reverse transcribed. The table came from immunoSEQ multiplex PCR; TCRdb's copy has only in-frame clones and leaves some out. Here the sample spans some 270,000 clones, over 12% being singletons. The specimen sequenced was naive CD4+ T cells from blood. This TCR came from a middle-aged woman in good health. This sequence joins TRBV5-1 and TRBJ1-2; tentatively, D is TRBD1 (6 bases). The CDR3 DNA is TGCGCCAGCAGCTTGGCTACAGGGCTTAGTGGCTACACCTTC. It yields the protein CASSLATGLSGYTF.